The rows below give T cell receptor beta chains drawn from one sample of a study of beta chain features in type 1 diabetes. Method: immunoSEQ multiplex PCR; TCRdb's copy keeps in-frame clones and lacks some. The sample carries some 400,000 clones, about 16% recorded once. The material sequenced was naive CD4+ T cells from blood. The source of these receptors is a woman under 30 in good health. The CDR3 runs from the conserved cysteine through the conserved F or W. The D gene is left open where the match is weak. The size entry is marked missing in some rows and otherwise reads once, few, many or a size class.

. TRBJ2-3 TRBV11-2 . TGTGCCAGCAGCTTAGGCCGCCGCGGTGGGGATACGCAGTATTTT CASSLGRRGGDTQYF
TRBD1 TRBJ2-2 TRBV2 few TGTGCCAGCAGTGAAGAGACAGGGGACACCGGGGAGCTGTTTTTT CASSEETGDTGELFF
TRBD1 TRBJ1-5 TRBV7-2 . TGTGCCAGCAGCTTAAGGACAGGGGTAAATCAGCCCCAGCATTTT CASSLRTGVNQPQHF
. TRBJ2-1 TRBV28 few TGTGCCAGCAGTTCCACTAGATACAATGAGCAGTTCTTC CASSSTRYNEQFF
. TRBJ2-2 TRBV5-1 few TGCGCCAGCAGCGGAGGACGGTCCACCGGGGAGCTGTTTTTT CASSGGRSTGELFF
. TRBJ2-1 TRBV30 few TGTGCCTGGAGTGTTTGGACAGACAATGAGCAGTTCTTC CAWSVWTDNEQFF
TRBD1 TRBJ2-2 TRBV29-1 . TGCAGCGTCCCTGGACAGGGGATAACCGGGGAGCTGTTTTTT CSVPGQGITGELFF
. TRBJ2-5 TRBV4-1 . TGCGCCAGCAGCCAAGAAAGCAGGGGTCAGCAAGAGACCCAGTACTTC CASSQESRGQQETQYF
. TRBJ2-7 TRBV25-1 . TGTGCCAGCCGCGGACAGTTCATCTACGAGCAGTACTTC CASRGQFIYEQYF
TRBD1 TRBJ1-3 TRBV29-1 . TGCAGCGTCGATGACAGGGGGACTGGAAACACCATATATTTT CSVDDRGTGNTIYF
. TRBJ1-5 TRBV28 . TGTGCCAGCAGTTTGATAGAACAGCCCCAGCATTTT CASSLIEQPQHF
. TRBJ2-1 TRBV5-6 . TGTGCCAGCAGCTTGGAAATAGCGGTCTACAATGAGCAGTTCTTC CASSLEIAVYNEQFF
TRBD2 TRBJ2-1 TRBV7-2 . TGTGCCAGCAGGCCAGCGGGACCCTACAATGAGCAGTTCTTC CASRPAGPYNEQFF
. TRBJ2-3 TRBV7-9 few TGTGCCAGCAGCGCCCGAGGGCCTAGCACAGATACGCAGTATTTT CASSARGPSTDTQYF
. TRBJ1-1 TRBV7-3 few TGTGCCAGCAGCTTAAGGGCTAACCCTGAAGCTTTCTTT CASSLRANPEAFF
TRBD1 TRBJ2-5 TRBV6-5 . TGTGCCAGCAGTACCAGGACAGGGGCCAGGGTGGGCAAGTACTTC CASSTRTGARVGKYF
. TRBJ1-2 TRBV28 few TGTGCCAGCAGCACAGACAGTTATGGCTACACCTTC CASSTDSYGYTF
TRBD1 TRBJ2-7 TRBV7-2 few TGTGCCAGCAGCCTGACAGGGTCCCCTGGATTGGGCTACTTC CASSLTGSPGLGYF
TRBD1 TRBJ1-4 TRBV19 few TGTGCCAGTAGTATGGACAGGTCGAGGGAAAAACTGTTTTTT CASSMDRSREKLFF
TRBD2 TRBJ2-5 TRBV30 . TGTGCCTGGCAACTGGGGGGGTACCAAGAGACCCAGTACTTC CAWQLGGYQETQYF
. TRBJ1-2 TRBV2 few TGTGCCAGCAGTGAATTCGGAGATGCTTTTGACTACACCTTC CASSEFGDAFDYTF
. TRBJ2-1 TRBV29-1 . TGCAGCGGTTGGTGGGGGGCCTACAATGAGCAGTTCTTC CSGWWGAYNEQFF
. TRBJ2-6 TRBV4-3 . TGCGCCAGCAGCCAAGATAGGACACACGGGGCCAACGTCCTGACTTTC CASSQDRTHGANVLTF
. TRBJ1-2 TRBV6-5 . TGTGCCAGCAGTCGGGGGTATGGCTACACCTTC CASSRGYGYTF
. TRBJ2-1 TRBV5-1 . TGCGCCAGCAGCCCTGTGGGGAGCAGGGGTGAGCAGTTCTTC CASSPVGSRGEQFF
. TRBJ2-7 TRBV29-1 few TGCAGCGTTGATCAAACGAAGGGGGGGTACGAGCAGTACTTC CSVDQTKGGYEQYF
. TRBJ2-2 TRBV28 . TGTGCCTCCTGGAGACCCGGGGAGCTGTTTTTT CASWRPGELFF
TRBD1 TRBJ2-5 TRBV30 . TGTGCCTGGAACAGGGGCAGGGAGACCCAGTACTTC CAWNRGRETQYF
. TRBJ1-4 TRBV18 . TGTGCCAGCTCAACCGGGATGAATAATGAAAAACTGTTTTTT CASSTGMNNEKLFF
TRBD1 TRBJ2-4 TRBV7-2 few TGTGCCAGCAGCCCAGGGACAGCCGACATTTTTTTC CASSPGTADIFF
TRBD2 TRBJ2-1 TRBV19 . TGTGCCAGTAGTACTTCGGGACTAGCTAGCAATGAGCAGTTCTTC CASSTSGLASNEQFF
. TRBJ2-3 TRBV2 few TGTGCCAGCAGTTTATATAGCACAGATACGCAGTATTTT CASSLYSTDTQYF
TRBD2 TRBJ2-7 TRBV6-5 . TGTGCCAGCAGACCCACTAGCGGGCTCTACGAGCAGTACTTC CASRPTSGLYEQYF
. TRBJ2-7 TRBV27 . TGTGCCAGCAGTTTAGGCCAGGGGATGGAGCATCGGGAGCAGTACTTC CASSLGQGMEHREQYF
. TRBJ1-5 TRBV6-1 . TGTGCCAGCAGGGAGATGAGCAATCAGCCCCAGCATTTT CASREMSNQPQHF
. TRBJ2-7 TRBV18 few TGTGCCAGCTCGCCTGTCACTAGCTCCTACGAGCAGTACTTC CASSPVTSSYEQYF
. TRBJ2-3 TRBV18 . TGTGCCAGCTCACCAGGCAGCGCGGATACGCAGTATTTT CASSPGSADTQYF
. TRBJ2-1 TRBV2 few TGTGCCAGCGCGGGGGCTGAGCAGTTCTTC CASAGAEQFF
. TRBJ2-7 TRBV7-9 few TGTGCCAGCAGCGAAAGGGGCGGCTCATCCTACGAGCAGTACTTC CASSERGGSSYEQYF
. TRBJ1-5 TRBV18 few TGTGCCAGCTCACCAAATTCCGGTAGCAATCAGCCCCAGCATTTT CASSPNSGSNQPQHF
. TRBJ2-7 TRBV6-6 . TGTGCCAGCAGTTTACAGGGTACGAAGGGTCTGTTC CASSLQGTKGLF
. TRBJ2-3 TRBV7-3 few TGTGCCAGCAGCTGGCAAGATCGGGGTTCGCAGTATTTT CASSWQDRGSQYF
TRBD2 TRBJ2-3 TRBV19 once TGTGCCAGTAGTTCAACGACTAGCGGGAGTTTGTCGCAGTATTTT CASSSTTSGSLSQYF
TRBD1 TRBJ1-5 TRBV29-1 few TGCAGCGCCGGACAGGGGTGGGACCAGCCCCAGCATTTT CSAGQGWDQPQHF